This T cell receptor beta chain appears in the sequencing data of a study of cytomegalovirus exposure and HLA in healthy donors. The PCR ran on 60 Vbeta and 13 Jbeta primers. The assay was immunoSEQ multiplex PCR, and TCRdb's table has in-frame clones only and misses some. The sample shows approximately 85,000 clones, approximately 77% of them seen only once. Notes on the study in general: Only CMV serostatus was available as immune exposure information. V- and J-gene trimming in TCR beta was tied to a missense DCLRE1C variant by an analysis performed later. Common viral pathogens (according to a later analysis) appeared linked to several of the most significant clusters.

For this clone: Its antigen is not known.

CDR3 size: 12 residues. From germline, CDR1 is SQVTM and CDR2 ANQGSEA. V was shortened by 1 base and J by 7 bases, with 10 bases between the two germline ends. The chain is built from TRBV29-1 and TRBJ1-1, with D unresolved. The TCR originated in a woman aged 40-49 years in good health and CMV-seropositive. The sequenced sample consisted of PBMCs. CDR3 sequence (DNA): TGCAGCGTTGAAGCACCTACCCTTGAAGCTTTCTTT. This translates into CSVEAPTLEAFF. The full variable domain, rest sourced from reference TRBV29-1 and TRBJ1-1, is SAVISQKPSRDICQRGTSLTIQCQVDSQVTMMFWYRQQPGQSLTLIATANQGSEATYESGFVIDKFPISRPNLTFSTLTVSNMSPEDSSIYLCSVEAPTLEAFFGQGTRLTVV.